The 13 T cell receptor beta chains given below trace back to one sample, sequenced in a study of PD-1 blockade in classical Hodgkin lymphoma. The method was immunoSEQ multiplex PCR; TCRdb's version includes in-frame clones alone and lacks a portion of them. The data contain 31,000 or so clones, about 72% of them singletons. The time point here: cycle 4 day 1 (C4D1), after 6 weeks of nivolumab. No patient escaped relapse after autologous stem cell transplantation, and brentuximab vedotin exposure varied. The source was peripheral blood mononuclear cells (PBMCs), collected before the fourth cycle of nivolumab. Receptors originate from a human donor with classical Hodgkin lymphoma.

V usage is TRBV7-9 and J usage is TRBJ1-4, with 10 bases lining up with TRBD1. Germline V gives CDR1 SEHNR, CDR2 FQNEAQ (reference sequence). The CDR3 is 16 residues long. Germline trimming cut 1 base from V and 4 bases from J; bases unmatched to any gene: 3. The CDR3 DNA sequence: TGTGCCAGCAGCTTAGTTGGGACAGGGGTTAATGAAAAACTGTTTTTT. Translation gives CASSLVGTGVNEKLFF. The complete variable domain, with remaining parts taken from reference TRBV7-9 and TRBJ1-4, reads DTGVSQNPRHKITKRGQNVTFRCDPISEHNRLYWYRQTLGQGPEFLTYFQNEAQLEKSRLLSDRFSAERPKGSFSTLEIQRTEQGDSAMYLCASSLVGTGVNEKLFFGSGTQLSVL.

The chain recombines TRBV4-1 with TRBJ2-5; D gene unclear. Germline assignment: CDR1 MGHRA and CDR2 YSYEKL. Between the trimmed V and J ends, which lost 2 bases and 0 bases, there was a span of 7 bases. This CDR3 is 14 amino acids long. CDR3 bases: TGCGCCAGCAGCCAACAGACGTACCAAGAGACCCAGTACTTC. Residues: CASSQQTYQETQYF.

This clone occurred once. CDR3 DNA: TGCAGTGCTAGACAGGATGGCTACACCTTC. This codes for CSARQDGYTF. The chain has TRBV20-1 and TRBJ1-2, with unresolved D. The germline V gene encodes CDR1 DFQATT and CDR2 SNEGSKA (reference sequence). V shed 2 bases and J shed 6 bases, with 4 bases lying between them. This CDR3 comprises 10 residues.

The chain joins TRBV7-3 to TRBJ2-7; 9 nucleotides align to TRBD2. Per germline, CDR1 SGHTA and CDR2 FQGTGA. The CDR3 runs 14 residues. V shed 0 bases, J shed 6 bases, and the junction held 3 bases outside the gene matches. The CDR3 nucleotides read TGTGCCAGCAGCTTAACAGCGGGAGGTACCGAGCAGTACTTC. This sequence encodes CASSLTAGGTEQYF.

The chain carries TRBV14 and TRBJ2-1, with 8 bases lining up with TRBD2. CDR1 and CDR2 (germline): SGHDN, FVKESK. This CDR3 contains 15 residues. Trimming took 6 bases from V and 3 from J; bases not matched to a gene: 7. The CDR3 coding sequence is TGTGCCAGCAGTCCGAGCGGGAGAGTCTACAATGAGCAGTTCTTC. Amino acid sequence: CASSPSGRVYNEQFF.

V and J are TRBV27 and TRBJ1-5, with D perhaps TRBD1 (6 bases). V shed 6 bases and J shed 5 bases, with 17 bases lying between them. In germline, CDR1 is MNHEY, CDR2 SMNVEV (reference sequence). CDR3 length: 15 amino acids. For the CDR3, the DNA is TGTGCCAGCAGGGAAGTGGGGGGCGTAGATCAGCCCCAGCATTTT. Its protein is CASREVGGVDQPQHF.

This chain joins TRBV27 and TRBJ2-2, with no clear D. The CDR3 loop spans 12 amino acids. V shed 5 bases and J shed 3 bases, with 4 bases lying between them. The germline V gene has CDR1 MNHEY and CDR2 SMNVEV (reference sequence). In DNA, the CDR3 is TGTGCCAGCAGTAAATACACCGGGGAGCTGTTTTTT. Amino acids: CASSKYTGELFF.

This clone was detected a few times. The chain has TRBV4-1 and TRBJ2-1; D ambiguous. Germline CDR1 reads MGHRA; CDR2 reads YSYEKL. The CDR3 has 14 residues. Trimming removed 5 bases at V and 4 bases at J, with 12 bases between. The CDR3 DNA follows: TGCGCCAGCAGCTTAGCTCTACTATACAATGAGCAGTTCTTC. Amino acid sequence: CASSLALLYNEQFF.

Only a few counts were recorded for this clone. V gene TRBV13 combines with J gene TRBJ2-7, with D unresolved. Germline V lookup: CDR1 PRHDT, CDR2 FYEKMQ (reference sequence). Trimming removed 0 bases at V and 2 bases at J, with 8 bases between. This CDR3 spans 14 amino acids. This CDR3 is CASSLGGLPYEQYF. CDR3 nucleotide sequence: TGTGCCAGCAGCTTAGGAGGCCTCCCCTACGAGCAGTACTTC.

This clone was recorded once. V and J are TRBV19 and TRBJ1-5, with a weak D call TRBD1 (5 bases). Deletions cut 3 bases from V and 3 bases from J, with 9 bases between. This CDR3 has 14 amino acids. CDR1 and CDR2 from the germline V gene are LNHDA and SQIVND (reference sequence). The CDR3, as DNA: TGTGCCAGTAGTATTGACAGTTTCAATCAGCCCCAGCATTTT. Translating it yields CASSIDSFNQPQHF.

The chain uses TRBV6-5 and TRBJ1-2; 8 nucleotides line up with TRBD1. The CDR3 contains 16 residues. V lost 0 bases to trimming and J lost 4 bases; unmatched junction nucleotides: 7. Germline CDR1 MNHEY, CDR2 SVGAGI. CDR3 sequence (DNA): TGTGCCAGCAGTTACTCCTGGACAGGGATGGGCTATGGCTACACCTTC. The encoded protein is CASSYSWTGMGYGYTF.

The J gene is TRBJ2-3, the V gene TRBV9, with D perhaps TRBD2 (7 bases). Per the germline V gene, CDR1 is SGDLS and CDR2 is YYNGEE. V lost 0 bases and J 3 bases, leaving 11 bases between the germline ends. The CDR3 sequence is 15 residues long. Here the CDR3 reads CASSVGAGATDTQYF. As DNA, the CDR3 is TGTGCCAGCAGCGTAGGGGCGGGGGCTACAGATACGCAGTATTTT.

V and J are TRBV6-5 and TRBJ1-2; 9 positions match TRBD1. V was clipped by 4 bases and J by 6 bases; unmatched bases: 3. This CDR3 has 13 amino acids. Per the germline V gene, CDR1 is MNHEY and CDR2 is SVGAGI. The CDR3 DNA sequence: TGTGCCAGCAGTTGGGGGACAGGGAATGGCTACACCTTC. It is translated as CASSWGTGNGYTF.